This TCR beta chain was identified in a study of blood T cells in healthy people across ages. Study overall: For every two T cells, template switching captured about one barcoded beta molecule.

In germline, CDR1 is SGHTA, CDR2 FQGNSA. Unmatched junction bases numbered 9, after V lost 5 bases and J lost 2 bases. The CDR3 sequence is 17 residues long. For the second PCR, which ran for roughly 6 to 12 cycles, a sample-barcoded 5' primer and a J-beta primer mix were used. MiXCR was run by TCRdb on the 5' RACE reads, yielding one entry per CDR3 protein. The sample has more than 650,000 distinct CDR3 sequences, approximately 55% seen once. The sequencing sample was made of blood. The chain combines TRBV7-2 with TRBJ1-6; the match to TRBD1 covers 7 bases. The sequence derives from a man at least 80 years old in good health. CDR3 loop: CASSNGAGGTYNSPLHF. DNA for the CDR3: TGTGCCAGCAGCAACGGGGCAGGGGGAACCTATAATTCACCCCTCCACTTT.